The T cell receptor beta chain described here comes from a study of liver allograft versus peripheral blood T cells. The overall study: Graft-liver T cell receptor repertoires were compared against recipient peripheral blood repertoires.

Each CDR3 protein gets one entry after TCRdb re-called the reads with MiXCR. The sample consists of 13,000 or so distinct CDR3 sequences, 15% to 20% of them appearing once. This CDR3 region has 14 residues. The J segment lost 7 bases and the V segment lost 7 bases, leaving 7 bases of the junction unmatched. For this clonotype: Its antigen is unidentified.

Study findings and constraints: Reportedly, the T cell receptor repertoires inside liver allografts were not the same as those in peripheral blood.

The chain recombines TRBV12-3 or TRBV12-4 with TRBJ2-1; 10 bases fit TRBD2. The sequence came from a human patient who had a liver transplant. Some T cells may possibly be graft donor cells. CDR3 region: CASTPSGRGNEQFF. CDR3 in DNA: TGTGCCAGCACCCCTAGCGGGAGAGGAAATGAGCAGTTCTTC.